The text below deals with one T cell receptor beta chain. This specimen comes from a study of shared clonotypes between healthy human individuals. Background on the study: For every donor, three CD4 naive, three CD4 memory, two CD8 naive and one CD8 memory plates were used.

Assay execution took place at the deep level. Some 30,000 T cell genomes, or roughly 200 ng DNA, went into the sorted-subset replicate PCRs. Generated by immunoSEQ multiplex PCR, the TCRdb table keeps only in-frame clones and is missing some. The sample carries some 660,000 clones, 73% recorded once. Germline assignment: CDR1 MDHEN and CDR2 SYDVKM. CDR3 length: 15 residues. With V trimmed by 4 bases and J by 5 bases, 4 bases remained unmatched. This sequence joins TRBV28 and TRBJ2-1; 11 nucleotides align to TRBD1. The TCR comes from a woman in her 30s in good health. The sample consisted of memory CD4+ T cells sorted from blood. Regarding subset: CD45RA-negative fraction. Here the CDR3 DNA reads TGTGCCAGCAGTTCGGGACAGGGGGTCGACAATGAGCAGTTCTTC. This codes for CASSSGQGVDNEQFF.